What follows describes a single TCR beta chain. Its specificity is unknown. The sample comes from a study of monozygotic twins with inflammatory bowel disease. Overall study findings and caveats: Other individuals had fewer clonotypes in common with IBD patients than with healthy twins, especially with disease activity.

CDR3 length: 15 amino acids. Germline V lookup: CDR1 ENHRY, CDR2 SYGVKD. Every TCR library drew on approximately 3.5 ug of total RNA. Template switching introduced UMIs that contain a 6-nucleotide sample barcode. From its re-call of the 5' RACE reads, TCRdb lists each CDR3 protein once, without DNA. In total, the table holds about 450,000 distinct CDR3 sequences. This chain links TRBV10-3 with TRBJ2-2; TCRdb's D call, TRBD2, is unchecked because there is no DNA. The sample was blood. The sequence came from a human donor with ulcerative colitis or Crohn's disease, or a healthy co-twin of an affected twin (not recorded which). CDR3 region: CAIGGGLTNTGELFF.